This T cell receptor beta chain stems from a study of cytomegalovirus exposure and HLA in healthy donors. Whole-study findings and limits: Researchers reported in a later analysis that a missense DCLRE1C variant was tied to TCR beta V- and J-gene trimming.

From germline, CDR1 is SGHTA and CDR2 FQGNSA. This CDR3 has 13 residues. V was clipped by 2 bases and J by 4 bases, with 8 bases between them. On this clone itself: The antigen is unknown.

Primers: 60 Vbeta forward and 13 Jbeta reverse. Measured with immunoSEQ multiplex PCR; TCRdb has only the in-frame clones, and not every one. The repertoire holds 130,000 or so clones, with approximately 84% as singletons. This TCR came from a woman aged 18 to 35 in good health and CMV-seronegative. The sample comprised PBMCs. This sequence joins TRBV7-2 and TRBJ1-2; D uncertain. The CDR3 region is CASSLSRSYGYTF. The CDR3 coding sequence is TGTGCCAGCAGCTTAAGCAGGTCCTATGGCTACACCTTC. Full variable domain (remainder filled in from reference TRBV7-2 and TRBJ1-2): GAGVSQSPSNKVTEKGKDVELRCDPISGHTALYWYRQSLGQGLEFLIYFQGNSAPDKSGLPSDRFSAERTGGSVSTLTIQRTQQEDSAVYLCASSLSRSYGYTFGSGTRLTVV.